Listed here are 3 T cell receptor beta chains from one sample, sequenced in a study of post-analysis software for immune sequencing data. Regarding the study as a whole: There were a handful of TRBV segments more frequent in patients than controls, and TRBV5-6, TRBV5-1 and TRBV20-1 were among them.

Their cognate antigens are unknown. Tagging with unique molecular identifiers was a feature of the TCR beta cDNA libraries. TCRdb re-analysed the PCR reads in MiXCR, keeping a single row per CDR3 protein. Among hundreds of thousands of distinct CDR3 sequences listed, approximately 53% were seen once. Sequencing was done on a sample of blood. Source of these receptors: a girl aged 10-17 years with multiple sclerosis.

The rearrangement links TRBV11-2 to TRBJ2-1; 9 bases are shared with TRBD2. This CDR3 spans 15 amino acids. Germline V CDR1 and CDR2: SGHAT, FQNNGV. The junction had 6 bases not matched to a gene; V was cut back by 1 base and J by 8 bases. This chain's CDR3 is CASSLVGTSGHEQFF. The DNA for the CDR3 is TGTGCCAGCAGCTTAGTAGGCACTAGCGGGCATGAGCAGTTCTTC.

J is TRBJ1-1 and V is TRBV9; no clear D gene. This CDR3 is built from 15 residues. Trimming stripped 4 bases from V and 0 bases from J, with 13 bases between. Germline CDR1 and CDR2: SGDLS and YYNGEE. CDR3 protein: CASSPRFNMNTEAFF. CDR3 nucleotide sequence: TGTGCCAGCAGCCCCCGTTTCAATATGAACACTGAAGCTTTCTTT.

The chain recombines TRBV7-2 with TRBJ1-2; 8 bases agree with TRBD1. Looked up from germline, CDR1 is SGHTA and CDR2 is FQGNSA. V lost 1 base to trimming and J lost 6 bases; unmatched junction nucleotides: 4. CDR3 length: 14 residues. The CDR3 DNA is TGTGCCAGCAGCTTAGAGACAGGGGTAAATGGCTACACCTTC. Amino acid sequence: CASSLETGVNGYTF.